These 28 T cell receptor beta chains were sequenced from one sample in a study of spatial heterogeneity in lung cancer. Indicated time point: blood at routine non-recurrence follow-up after resection. MiXCR, run by TCRdb on the 5' RACE reads, gives a single entry per CDR3 protein. The sample includes 25,000 to 35,000 distinct CDR3 sequences, about 5.2% of them seen just once. Sequenced material: PBMCs, taken at follow-up. Receptors originate from a female donor with early-stage non-small cell lung cancer.

This clonotype was counted many times. The V call is TRBV27, the J call TRBJ1-5; TRBD1 aligns across 11 bases. CDR3 length equals 14 residues. The V gene end was trimmed by 6 bases and the J gene end by 5 bases; junction bases not matched to a gene: 3. Germline V gene data show CDR1 as MNHEY and CDR2 as SMNVEV (reference sequence). CDR3 DNA: TGTGCCAGCAGGAGGACAGGGGGCTATCAGCCCCAGCATTTT. It is translated as CASRRTGGYQPQHF.

This clonotype came up many times. This chain joins TRBV2 and TRBJ1-3; 8 nucleotides align to TRBD1. Germline-derived CDR1 and CDR2 are SNHLY and FYNNEI. The CDR3 runs 18 residues. V was clipped by 5 bases and J by 0 bases; unmatched bases: 12. The CDR3 protein is CASSPDRGRPSSGNTIYF. For the CDR3, the DNA is TGTGCCAGCAGTCCCGACAGGGGCCGGCCATCCTCTGGAAACACCATATATTTT.

The count of this clonotype is one. This chain uses TRBV7-2 with TRBJ2-2; possibly TRBD2 for D (6 bases). The CDR3 covers 16 residues. Trimming removed 0 bases from V and 6 bases from J, with 14 bases in between. The germline CDR1 and CDR2 sequences are SGHTA and FQGNSA. CDR3 residues: CASSLAFAGLAGELFF. CDR3 sequence (DNA): TGTGCCAGCAGCTTAGCGTTCGCGGGGTTGGCCGGGGAGCTGTTTTTT.

The chain combines TRBV12-3 or TRBV12-4 with TRBJ2-7; perhaps TRBD1 as D (5 bases). With 0 bases removed from V and 5 bases from J, the gap between germline ends came to 11 bases. The CDR3 runs to 14 residues. The CDR3 nucleotides are TGTGCCAGCAGTTTAGCCGCAGGGCCCAACGAGCAGTACTTC. It specifies CASSLAAGPNEQYF.

This clonotype was recorded at least ten times. The chain recombines TRBV5-1 with TRBJ2-3; D is ambiguous. CDR1 SGHRS and CDR2 YFSETQ come from the germline V gene. Trimming shortened V by 7 bases and J by 0 bases, and 15 bases separated the two germline ends. This CDR3 has 15 residues. The CDR3 here is CASVPRPTSTDTQYF. For the CDR3, the DNA is TGCGCCAGCGTGCCTCGCCCTACTAGCACAGATACGCAGTATTTT.

In its sample, this clonotype was seen a few times. The chain is built from TRBV5-1 and TRBJ2-3, with D uncertain. Trimming removed 4 bases at V and 6 bases at J, with 21 bases between. Germline V gene sequence: CDR1 SGHRS, CDR2 YFSETQ. The CDR3 runs 16 residues. The CDR3, as DNA: TGCGCCAGCAGCCCCACAGCTCCGCGACAATATGATACGCAGTATTTT. Protein: CASSPTAPRQYDTQYF.

There are many counts of this clonotype. J is TRBJ1-5 and V is TRBV28; a possible D gene is TRBD1 (5 bases). The CDR3 loop spans 13 amino acids. The V gene's germline CDR1 is MDHEN and CDR2 SYDVKM. V shed 5 bases and J shed 4 bases, with 9 bases lying between them. The CDR3 DNA sequence: TGTGCCAGCAGTCTAGACAGAAATCAGCCCCAGCATTTT. Translated: CASSLDRNQPQHF.

Many counts were recorded for this clonotype. V and J are TRBV7-8 and TRBJ1-4, with TRBD1 as a possible D gene (5 bases). V dropped 3 bases and J dropped 0 bases, with 5 bases sitting between them. Germline-derived CDR1 and CDR2 are SGHVS and FQNEAQ. CDR3 length: 14 amino acids. The CDR3 bases are TGTGCCAGCAGCTTGACAGCAACTAATGAAAAACTGTTTTTT. It codes for CASSLTATNEKLFF.

This clonotype turned up a few times. The rearrangement joins TRBV30 to TRBJ2-7, with TRBD1 matching 8 bases. Germline CDR1 is GTSNPN and CDR2 is SVGIG (reference sequence). After removal of 5 bases from V and 5 bases from J, the junction contained 8 bases not matched to a gene. The CDR3 has 13 residues. CDR3 DNA: TGTGCCTGGGGCCGGGGCAGGGGGCACGAGCAGTACTTC. Translated: CAWGRGRGHEQYF.

There are many counts of this clonotype. V usage is TRBV7-2 and J usage is TRBJ1-1; D is unresolved. V was trimmed by 4 bases and J by 2 bases, leaving 8 bases between them. This CDR3 comprises 13 residues. Germline-derived CDR1 and CDR2 are SGHTA and FQGNSA. CDR3: CASSSRQNTEAFF. The CDR3 nucleotides are TGTGCCAGCAGCTCCCGACAAAACACTGAAGCTTTCTTT.

This clonotype was recorded many times. The junction departs from the called germline gene at one end, perhaps through a read error. The chain is built from TRBV7-9 and TRBJ2-7; D ambiguous. The germline V gene encodes CDR1 SEHNR and CDR2 FQNEAQ (reference sequence). The CDR3 spans 13 residues. This chain's CDR3 is CASTLYGVNEQYF. CDR3 DNA: TGTGCCAGCACCTTATATGGCGTGAACGAGCAGTACTTC.

A note on this clonotype: A much larger clone differs by one base, so this may be a read error. This CDR3 reads CSARPTSGIADSTDTQYF. The CDR3 region has the DNA TGCAGTGCTAGACCCACTTCGGGGATAGCGGACTCCACAGATACGCAGTATTTT. The chain recombines TRBV20-1 with TRBJ2-3, with D perhaps matching TRBD2 (6 bases). CDR1 and CDR2 from the germline V gene are DFQATT and SNEGSKA (reference sequence). This CDR3 has 18 residues. Between the trimmed V and J ends, which lost 2 bases and 2 bases, there was a span of 23 bases.

This clonotype appeared many times. The V and J genes are TRBV20-1 and TRBJ1-5, with 11 bases identical to TRBD1. Germline V gene data show CDR1 as DFQATT and CDR2 as SNEGSKA (reference sequence). The V gene end was trimmed by 3 bases and the J gene end by 4 bases; junction bases not matched to a gene: 5. This CDR3 comprises 15 residues. CDR3 nucleotides: TGCAGTGCTAGTACCGGGACAGGGGGTAATCAGCCCCAGCATTTT. This gives the protein CSASTGTGGNQPQHF.

This clonotype was picked up many times. V is TRBV2 and J is TRBJ1-1; D remains ambiguous. This CDR3 contains 13 residues. From germline, CDR1 is SNHLY and CDR2 FYNNEI. Between the trimmed V and J ends, which lost 2 bases and 1 base, there was a span of 5 bases. The CDR3 loop reads CASSETRNTEAFF. In DNA form, the CDR3 reads TGTGCCAGCAGTGAAACAAGGAACACTGAAGCTTTCTTT.

This clonotype was counted at least ten times. The CDR3 DNA sequence: TGCGCCAGCAGCCACTCCCCGGGGGGGTACAATGAGCAGTTCTTC. It encodes CASSHSPGGYNEQFF. V is TRBV4-3 and J is TRBJ2-1, with 8 bases matching TRBD2. The CDR3 is made up of 15 amino acids. V shed 3 bases, J shed 4 bases, and the junction held 5 bases outside the gene matches. Germline V gene data show CDR1 as LGHNA and CDR2 as YSLEER.

This clonotype was seen many times. V gene TRBV2 combines with J gene TRBJ2-1, with D tentatively TRBD1 or TRBD2 (5 bases each). This CDR3 spans 16 amino acids. With 1 base removed from V and 8 bases from J, the gap between germline ends came to 18 bases. Looked up from germline, CDR1 is SNHLY and CDR2 is FYNNEI. CDR3 sequence: CASSEGAGTLRDEQFF. CDR3 sequence (DNA): TGTGCCAGCAGTGAAGGAGCCGGGACCCTTCGCGATGAGCAGTTCTTC.

This clonotype occurred many times. CDR3 loop: CASSPSSGETQYF. The CDR3 DNA follows: TGTGCCAGCAGCCCCTCTAGCGGGGAGACCCAGTACTTC. The rearrangement links TRBV11-1 to TRBJ2-5, with 8 bases that match TRBD2. This CDR3 is built from 13 residues. Germline assignment: CDR1 SGHAT and CDR2 FQDESV (reference sequence). Unmatched junction bases numbered 4, after V lost 5 bases and J lost 5 bases. The full variable domain, in which reference TRBV11-1 and TRBJ2-5 provide the parts outside the CDR3, is EAEVAQSPRYKITEKSQAVAFWCDPISGHATLYWYRQILGQGPELLVQFQDESVVDDSQLPKDRFSAERLKGVDSTLKIQPAELGDSAMYLCASSPSSGETQYFGPGTRLLVL.

Ten or more counts support this clonotype. The chain has TRBV9 and TRBJ2-1; no clear D. There are 15 residues in the CDR3. Germline CDR1 reads SGDLS; CDR2 reads YYNGEE. V lost 0 bases and J lost 9, with 16 bases in between. CDR3 nucleotides: TGTGCCAGCAGCGTAGATCAAGGACCCCCGGGTGAGCAGTTCTTC. Its protein is CASSVDQGPPGEQFF.

The chain combines TRBV2 with TRBJ2-1; unclear D gene. V was trimmed by 7 bases and J by 6 bases, leaving 7 bases between them. The germline V gene encodes CDR1 SNHLY and CDR2 FYNNEI. The CDR3 is 11 residues long. CDR3 protein: CASMDINEQFF. The CDR3 DNA follows: TGTGCCAGCATGGATATCAATGAGCAGTTCTTC. The whole variable domain, filled in from reference TRBV2 and TRBJ2-1, reads EPEVTQTPSHQVTQMGQEVILRCVPISNHLYFYWYRQILGQKVEFLVSFYNNEISEKSEIFDDQFSVERPDGSNFTLKIRSTKLEDSAMYFCASMDINEQFFGPGTRLTVL.

This clonotype has a count of ten or more. This chain connects TRBV27 to TRBJ2-3; 8 bases map to TRBD1. After removal of 6 bases from V and 11 bases from J, the junction contained 10 bases not matched to a gene. This CDR3 has 13 amino acids. Germline CDR1 and CDR2: MNHEY and SMNVEV (reference sequence). CDR3 sequence (DNA): TGTGCCAGCAGCCGGGACAGGTCTGGTGGGCAGTATTTT. Residues: CASSRDRSGGQYF.

This clonotype was detected only a few times. Sequence at one end of the junction differs from germline and may be a read error. The V call is TRBV3-1, the J call TRBJ2-1, with TRBD2 matching 11 bases. The CDR3 contains 14 residues. CDR1 is LGHDT, CDR2 YNNKEL, per germline (reference sequence). CDR3: CASSQDPTSGRNLF. For the CDR3, the DNA is TGTGCCAGCAGCCAAGACCCAACTAGCGGGAGAAACCTCTTC.

This clonotype was recorded a few times. The rearrangement joins TRBV6-5 to TRBJ2-7; 10 bases agree with TRBD1. CDR1 is MNHEY and CDR2 is SVGAGI in the germline V gene. The CDR3 covers 15 residues. The V segment lost 6 bases and the J segment 3 bases; nucleotides outside the gene matches: 8. The CDR3 reads CASSPGQGTIYEQYF. The CDR3 DNA follows: TGTGCCAGCAGCCCGGGACAGGGGACAATCTACGAGCAGTACTTC.

By sample share, this clonotype is medium-sized (0.01 to 0.1%). The chain is built from TRBV20-1 and TRBJ2-5, with 10 bases that match TRBD2. The CDR3 is made up of 15 amino acids. With 0 bases clipped from V and 5 bases from J, the junction kept 6 bases outside the gene matches. Per the germline V gene, CDR1 is DFQATT and CDR2 is SNEGSKA (reference sequence). CDR3 region: CSARDPAGGLETQYF. The DNA of the CDR3 is TGCAGTGCTAGAGATCCAGCGGGGGGGCTCGAGACCCAGTACTTC.

The table lists this clonotype with many counts. The chain recombines TRBV2 with TRBJ1-4; possibly TRBD1 for D (5 bases). Germline CDR1 and CDR2: SNHLY and FYNNEI. This CDR3 has 13 residues. Trimming left V 5 bases short and J 5 bases short, with 9 bases between. The chain's CDR3 is CASSMTVNEKLFF. DNA for the CDR3: TGTGCCAGCAGTATGACAGTGAATGAAAAACTGTTTTTT.

This clonotype was recorded many times. The chain carries TRBV7-2 and TRBJ2-1, with D unresolved. The length of the CDR3 is 13 residues. CDR1 and CDR2 (germline): SGHTA, FQGNSA. V was clipped by 4 bases and J by 7 bases, with 11 bases between them. The CDR3 DNA is TGTGCCAGCAGCTCAGGAGTCCGGAATGAGCAGTTCTTC. This sequence encodes CASSSGVRNEQFF.

This clonotype was recorded at least ten times. The genes are TRBV3-1 and TRBJ1-2; 7 bases are a match to TRBD1. CDR1 is LGHDT and CDR2 is YNNKEL in the germline V gene (reference sequence). The CDR3 has 15 amino acids. V shed 1 base and J 6 bases; nucleotides not matched to a gene: 8. CDR3 in amino acids: CASSQGRQGAHGYTF. The CDR3 nucleotides are TGTGCCAGCAGCCAAGGACGACAGGGTGCGCATGGCTACACCTTC.

In this sample, this clonotype turned up many times. The genes are TRBV9 and TRBJ1-4; TRBD1 matches 7 bases. Germline V gene data show CDR1 as SGDLS and CDR2 as YYNGEE. The CDR3 is made up of 15 amino acids. V lost 7 bases, J lost 4 bases, and 10 bases stayed unmatched. CDR3 nucleotides: TGTGCCAGCGGGGCCCGGGACAGCCTTAATGAAAAACTGTTTTTT. Protein sequence: CASGARDSLNEKLFF.

This clonotype was recorded at least ten times. The gene calls are TRBV10-3 and TRBJ1-2; D is unclear. This CDR3 region has 12 residues. Trimming cost V 2 bases and J 5 bases, with 6 bases left between them. Looked up from germline, CDR1 is ENHRY and CDR2 is SYGVKD. The DNA of the CDR3 is TGTGCCATCAGTGAGACAGAATATGGCTACACCTTC. Translated, it gives CAISETEYGYTF.